What follows describes a single T cell receptor beta chain. The conserved closing phenylalanine or tryptophan is absent in this CDR3, likely reflecting a read error. This entry belongs to a study of molecular identifiers for immune sequencing clone quantification. The CDR3 loop spans 14 amino acids. Trimming cost V 1 base and J 1 base, with 9 bases left between them. The V gene's germline CDR1 is DFQATT and CDR2 SNEGSKA (reference sequence). Each CDR3 protein gets one entry after TCRdb re-called the PCR reads with MiXCR. The data contain roughly 50,000 distinct CDR3 sequences, approximately 34% of them singletons.

V is TRBV20-1 and J is TRBJ2-3, with D perhaps TRBD1 or TRBD2 (5 bases each). What was sequenced was naive CD8+ T cells from blood, with Jurkat cell RNA spiked in. The subset: FACS-sorted CD8+CD4-CCR7+CD45RA+ naive T cells. This TCR came from a human donor in good health. Some libraries in this study had Jurkat cell RNA spiked in. CDR3 region: CSARAGGGTDTQYL. For the CDR3, the DNA is TGCAGTGCTAGAGCTGGGGGAGGCACAGATACGCAGTATCTT.